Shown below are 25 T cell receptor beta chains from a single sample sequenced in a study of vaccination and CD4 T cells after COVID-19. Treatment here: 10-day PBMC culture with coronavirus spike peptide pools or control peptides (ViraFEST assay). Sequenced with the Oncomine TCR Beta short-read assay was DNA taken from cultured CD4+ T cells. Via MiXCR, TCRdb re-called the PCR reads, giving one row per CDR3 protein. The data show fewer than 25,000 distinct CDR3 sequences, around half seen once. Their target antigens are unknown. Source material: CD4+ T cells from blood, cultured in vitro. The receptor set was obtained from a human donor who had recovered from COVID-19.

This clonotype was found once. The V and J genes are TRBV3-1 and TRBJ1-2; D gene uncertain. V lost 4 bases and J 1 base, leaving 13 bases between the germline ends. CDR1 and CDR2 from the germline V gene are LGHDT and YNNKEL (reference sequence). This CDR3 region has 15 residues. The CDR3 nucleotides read TGTGCCAGCAGCCCGATCAGCGCCCTTAACTATGGCTACACCTTC. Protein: CASSPISALNYGYTF. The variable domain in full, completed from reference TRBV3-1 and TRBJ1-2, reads DTAVSQTPKYLVTQMGNDKSIKCEQNLGHDTMYWYKQDSKKFLKIMFSYNNKELIINETVPNRFSPKSPDKAHLNLHINSLELGDSAVYFCASSPISALNYGYTFGSGTRLTVV.

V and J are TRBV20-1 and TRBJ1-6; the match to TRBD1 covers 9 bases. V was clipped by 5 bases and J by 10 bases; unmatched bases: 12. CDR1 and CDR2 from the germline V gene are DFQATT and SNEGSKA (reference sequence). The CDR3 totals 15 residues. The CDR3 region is CSAFSQGARGSPLHF. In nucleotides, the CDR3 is TGCAGTGCTTTCTCACAGGGGGCGCGAGGCTCACCCCTCCACTTT.

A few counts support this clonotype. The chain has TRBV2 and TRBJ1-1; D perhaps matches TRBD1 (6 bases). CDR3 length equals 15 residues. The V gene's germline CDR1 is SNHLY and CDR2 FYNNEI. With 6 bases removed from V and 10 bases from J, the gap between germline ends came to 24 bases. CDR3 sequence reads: CASSDQVLGAKGAFF. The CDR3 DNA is TGTGCCAGCAGCGACCAGGTTTTGGGGGCTAAAGGAGCTTTCTTT. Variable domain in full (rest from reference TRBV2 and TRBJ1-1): EPEVTQTPSHQVTQMGQEVILRCVPISNHLYFYWYRQILGQKVEFLVSFYNNEISEKSEIFDDQFSVERPDGSNFTLKIRSTKLEDSAMYFCASSDQVLGAKGAFFGQGTRLTVV.

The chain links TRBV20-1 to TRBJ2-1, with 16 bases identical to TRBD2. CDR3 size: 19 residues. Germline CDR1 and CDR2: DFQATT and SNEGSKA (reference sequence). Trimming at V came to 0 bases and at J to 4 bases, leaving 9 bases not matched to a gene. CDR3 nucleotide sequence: TGCAGTGCTAGAGATGGGGGGACTAGCGGGAGGGCACGGTACAATGAGCAGTTCTTC. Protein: CSARDGGTSGRARYNEQFF.

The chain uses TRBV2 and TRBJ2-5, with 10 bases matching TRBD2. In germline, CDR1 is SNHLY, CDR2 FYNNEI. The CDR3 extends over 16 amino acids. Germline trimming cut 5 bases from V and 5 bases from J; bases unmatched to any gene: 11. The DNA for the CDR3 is TGTGCCAGCAGTATGGGGCAAGCGGGAGGGCCGGAGACCCAGTACTTC. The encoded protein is CASSMGQAGGPETQYF.

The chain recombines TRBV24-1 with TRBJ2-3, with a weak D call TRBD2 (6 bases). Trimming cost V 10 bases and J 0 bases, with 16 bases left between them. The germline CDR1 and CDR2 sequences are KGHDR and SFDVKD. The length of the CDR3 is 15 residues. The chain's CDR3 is CATEGTRGSTDTQYF. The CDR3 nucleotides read TGTGCCACTGAAGGGACGCGGGGTAGCACAGATACGCAGTATTTT.

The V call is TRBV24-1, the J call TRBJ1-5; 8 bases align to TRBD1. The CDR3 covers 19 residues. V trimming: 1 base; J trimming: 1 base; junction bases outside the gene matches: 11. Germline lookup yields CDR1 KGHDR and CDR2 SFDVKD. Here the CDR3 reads CATSDLTRGRKGSNQPQHF. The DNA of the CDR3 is TGTGCCACCAGTGATTTAACCAGGGGGCGGAAGGGAAGCAATCAGCCCCAGCATTTT.

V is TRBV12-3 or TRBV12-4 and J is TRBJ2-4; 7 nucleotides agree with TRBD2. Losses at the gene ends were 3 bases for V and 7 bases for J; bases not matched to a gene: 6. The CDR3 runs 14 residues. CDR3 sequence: CASSLGGSENIQYF. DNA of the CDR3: TGTGCCAGCAGTTTGGGAGGGAGTGAGAACATTCAGTACTTC.

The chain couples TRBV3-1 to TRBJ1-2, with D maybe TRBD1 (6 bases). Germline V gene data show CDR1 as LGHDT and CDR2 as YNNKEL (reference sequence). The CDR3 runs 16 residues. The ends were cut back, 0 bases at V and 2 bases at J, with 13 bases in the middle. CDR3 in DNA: TGTGCCAGCAGCCAAGAAGTACAGGGCTTAAACTATGGCTACACCTTC. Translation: CASSQEVQGLNYGYTF.

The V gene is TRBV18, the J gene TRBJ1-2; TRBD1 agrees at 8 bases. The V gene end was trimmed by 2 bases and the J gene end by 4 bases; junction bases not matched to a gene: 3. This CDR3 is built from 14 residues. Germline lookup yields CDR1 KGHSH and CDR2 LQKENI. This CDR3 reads CASSPGQGGYGYTF. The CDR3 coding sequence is TGTGCCAGCTCACCAGGACAGGGCGGCTATGGCTACACCTTC.

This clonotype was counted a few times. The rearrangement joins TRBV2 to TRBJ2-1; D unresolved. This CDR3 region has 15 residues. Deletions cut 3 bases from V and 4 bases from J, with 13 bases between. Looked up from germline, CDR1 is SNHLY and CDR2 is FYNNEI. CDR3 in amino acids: CASSEGPGSYNEQFF. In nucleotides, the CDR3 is TGTGCCAGCAGTGAGGGCCCCGGGTCGTACAATGAGCAGTTCTTC.

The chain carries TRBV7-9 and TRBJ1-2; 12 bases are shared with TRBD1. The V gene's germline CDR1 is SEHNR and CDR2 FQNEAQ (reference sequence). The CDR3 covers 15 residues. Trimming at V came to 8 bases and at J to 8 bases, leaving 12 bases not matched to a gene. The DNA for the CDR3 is TGTGCCAGCTCGGGACAGGGGGCGCTTTGGTCCGGCTACACCTTC. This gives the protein CASSGQGALWSGYTF.

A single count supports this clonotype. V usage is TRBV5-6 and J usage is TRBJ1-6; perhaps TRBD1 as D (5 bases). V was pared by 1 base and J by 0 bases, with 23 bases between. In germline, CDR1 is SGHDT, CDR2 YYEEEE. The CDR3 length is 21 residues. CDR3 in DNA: TGTGCCAGCAGCTTGAAGGGGCCACAGGAGGGCACCAGCTCCTATAATTCACCCCTCCACTTT. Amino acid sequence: CASSLKGPQEGTSSYNSPLHF.

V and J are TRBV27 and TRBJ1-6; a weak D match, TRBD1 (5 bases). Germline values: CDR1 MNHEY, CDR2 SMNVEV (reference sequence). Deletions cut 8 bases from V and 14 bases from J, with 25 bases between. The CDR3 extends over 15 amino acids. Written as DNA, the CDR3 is TGTGCCAGCTGCCGGGTGGCGCAGGTCCAAGGGGCCCTCCACTTT. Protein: CASCRVAQVQGALHF.

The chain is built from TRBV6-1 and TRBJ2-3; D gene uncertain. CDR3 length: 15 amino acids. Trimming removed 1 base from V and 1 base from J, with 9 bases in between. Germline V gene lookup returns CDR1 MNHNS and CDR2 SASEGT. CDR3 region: CASSEGPRGTDTQYF. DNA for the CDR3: TGTGCCAGCAGTGAAGGGCCCCGGGGCACAGATACGCAGTATTTT.

In DNA form, the CDR3 reads TGTGCCAGCAGCCGCCCGAGGCGGGAGGACCTTTTTGATGAGCAGTTCTTC. Its translation: CASSRPRREDLFDEQFF. This sequence joins TRBV12-3 or TRBV12-4 and TRBJ2-1; 8 nucleotides align to TRBD2. V trimming: 6 bases; J trimming: 8 bases; junction bases outside the gene matches: 18. The CDR3 is 17 residues long.

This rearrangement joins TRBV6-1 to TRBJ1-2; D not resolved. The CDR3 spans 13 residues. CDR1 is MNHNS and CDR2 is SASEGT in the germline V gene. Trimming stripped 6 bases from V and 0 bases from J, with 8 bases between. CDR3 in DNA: TGTGCCAGCAGCCTCGACCCTAACTATGGCTACACCTTC. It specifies CASSLDPNYGYTF.

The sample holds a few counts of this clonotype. Written as DNA, the CDR3 is TGTGCCACCAGCAGAGGGGTCGGGAATGAAAAACTGTTTTTT. Residues: CATSRGVGNEKLFF. The chain joins TRBV15 to TRBJ1-4; D not certain. Trimming pared 1 base from V and 5 bases from J, leaving 8 bases between. The V gene's germline CDR1 is LNHNV and CDR2 YYDKDF (reference sequence). There are 14 residues in the CDR3.

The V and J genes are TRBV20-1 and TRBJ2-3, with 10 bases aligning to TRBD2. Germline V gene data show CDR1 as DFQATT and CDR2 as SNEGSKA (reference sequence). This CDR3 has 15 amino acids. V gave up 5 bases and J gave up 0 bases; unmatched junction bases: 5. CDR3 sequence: CSAHQLAGSTDTQYF. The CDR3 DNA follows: TGCAGTGCTCACCAACTAGCGGGGAGCACAGATACGCAGTATTTT.

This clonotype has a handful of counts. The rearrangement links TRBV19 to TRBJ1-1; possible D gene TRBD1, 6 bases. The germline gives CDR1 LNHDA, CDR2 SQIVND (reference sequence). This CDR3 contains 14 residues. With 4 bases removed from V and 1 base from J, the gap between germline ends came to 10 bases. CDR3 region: CASSTYRENTEAFF. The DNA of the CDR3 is TGTGCCAGTAGTACATACAGGGAGAACACTGAAGCTTTCTTT.

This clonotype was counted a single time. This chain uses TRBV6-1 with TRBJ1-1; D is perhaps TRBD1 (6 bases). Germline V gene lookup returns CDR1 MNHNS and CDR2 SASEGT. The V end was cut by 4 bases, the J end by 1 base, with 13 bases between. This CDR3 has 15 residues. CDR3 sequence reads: CASSVGLDRNTEAFF. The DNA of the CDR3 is TGTGCCAGCAGTGTTGGACTGGACAGGAACACTGAAGCTTTCTTT.

The CDR3 coding sequence is TGTGCCAGCAGTATTTGGGGAAACACCATATATTTT. Residues: CASSIWGNTIYF. The chain carries TRBV5-6 and TRBJ1-3; D remains unclear. This CDR3 comprises 12 residues. V was shortened by 5 bases and J by 4 bases, with 7 bases between the two germline ends. The germline gives CDR1 SGHDT, CDR2 YYEEEE.

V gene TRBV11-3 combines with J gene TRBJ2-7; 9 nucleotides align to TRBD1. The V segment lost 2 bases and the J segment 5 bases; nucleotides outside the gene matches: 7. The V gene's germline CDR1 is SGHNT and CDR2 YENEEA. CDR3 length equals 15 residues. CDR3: CASSLFGTGRDEQYF. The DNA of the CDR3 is TGTGCCAGCAGCTTATTCGGGACAGGGAGGGACGAGCAGTACTTC.

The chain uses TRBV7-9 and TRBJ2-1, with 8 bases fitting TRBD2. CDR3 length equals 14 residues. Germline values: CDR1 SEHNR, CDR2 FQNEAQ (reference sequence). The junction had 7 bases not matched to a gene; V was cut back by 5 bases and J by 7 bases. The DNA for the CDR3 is TGTGCCAGCAGCGCCCGGGGGGGAGTGAATGAGCAGTTCTTC. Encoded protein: CASSARGGVNEQFF.

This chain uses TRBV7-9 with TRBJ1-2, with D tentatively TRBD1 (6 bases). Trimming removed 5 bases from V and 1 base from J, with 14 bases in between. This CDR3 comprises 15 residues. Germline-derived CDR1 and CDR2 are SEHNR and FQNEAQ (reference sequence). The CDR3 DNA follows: TGTGCCAGCAGCCACCAACAGGGTATTAACTATGGCTACACCTTC. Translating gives CASSHQQGINYGYTF.